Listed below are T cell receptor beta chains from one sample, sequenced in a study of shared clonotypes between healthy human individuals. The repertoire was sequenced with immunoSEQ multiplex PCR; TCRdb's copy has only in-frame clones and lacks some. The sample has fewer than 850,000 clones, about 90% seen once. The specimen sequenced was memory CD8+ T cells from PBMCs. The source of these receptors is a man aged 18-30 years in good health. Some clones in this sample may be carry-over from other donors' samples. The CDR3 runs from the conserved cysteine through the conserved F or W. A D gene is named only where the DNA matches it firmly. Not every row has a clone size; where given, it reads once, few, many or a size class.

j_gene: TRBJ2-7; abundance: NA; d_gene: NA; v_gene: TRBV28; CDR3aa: CASRPAAVILLHEQYF; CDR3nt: TGTGCCAGCAGACCCGCAGCCGTAATCCTCCTACACGAGCAGTACTTC
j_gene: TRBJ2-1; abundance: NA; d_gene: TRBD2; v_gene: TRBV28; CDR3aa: CATIAGGNYNEQFF; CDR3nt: TGTGCCACAATAGCGGGAGGGAATTACAATGAGCAGTTCTTC
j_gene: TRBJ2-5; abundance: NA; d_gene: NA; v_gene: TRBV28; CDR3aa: CASREGGWAEAQYF; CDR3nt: TGTGCCAGCAGAGAAGGTGGCTGGGCTGAGGCCCAGTACTTC
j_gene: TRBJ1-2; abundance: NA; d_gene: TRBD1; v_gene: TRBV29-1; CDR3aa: CSFRQGNPLYGYTF; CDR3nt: TGCAGCTTTCGACAGGGTAATCCGCTATATGGCTACACCTTC
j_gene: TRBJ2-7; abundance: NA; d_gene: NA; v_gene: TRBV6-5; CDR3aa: CASSDSYEQYF; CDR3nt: TGTGCCAGCAGTGACAGCTACGAGCAGTACTTC
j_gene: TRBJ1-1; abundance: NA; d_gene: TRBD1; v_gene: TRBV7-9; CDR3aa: CASSWGQMNTEAFF; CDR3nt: TGTGCCAGCAGCTGGGGACAGATGAACACTGAAGCTTTCTTT
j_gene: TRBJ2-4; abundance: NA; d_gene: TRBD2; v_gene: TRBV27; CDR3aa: CASSVSLAGLAKNIQYF; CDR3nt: TGTGCCAGCAGTGTATCACTAGCGGGGCTAGCCAAAAACATTCAGTACTTC
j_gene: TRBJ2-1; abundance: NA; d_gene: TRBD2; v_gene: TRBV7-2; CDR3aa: CASSLSVREGSYNEQFF; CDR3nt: TGTGCCAGCAGCTTGAGTGTGCGGGAGGGCTCCTACAATGAGCAGTTCTTC
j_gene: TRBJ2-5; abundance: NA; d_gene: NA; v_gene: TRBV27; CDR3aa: CASSLMGSAGETQYF; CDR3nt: TGTGCCAGCAGTTTAATGGGTTCGGCGGGAGAGACCCAGTACTTC
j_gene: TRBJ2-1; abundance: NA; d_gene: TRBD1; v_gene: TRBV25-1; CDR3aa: CASSEPLQGADEDEQFF; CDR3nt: TGTGCCAGCAGTGAACCCCTACAGGGGGCAGATGAGGATGAGCAGTTCTTC
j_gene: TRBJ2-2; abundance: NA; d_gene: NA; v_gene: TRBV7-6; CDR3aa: CASSLVAGNTGELFF; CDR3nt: TGTGCCAGCAGCTTAGTTGCGGGAAACACCGGGGAGCTGTTTTTT
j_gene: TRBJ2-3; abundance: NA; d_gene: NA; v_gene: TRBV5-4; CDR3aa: CASSLRGITDTQYF; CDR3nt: TGTGCCAGCAGCTTGAGGGGGATTACAGATACGCAGTATTTT
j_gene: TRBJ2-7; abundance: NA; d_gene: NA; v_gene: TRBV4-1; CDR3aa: CASSPRIVGAYEQYF; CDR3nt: TGCGCCAGCAGCCCCCGTATAGTGGGTGCTTACGAGCAGTACTTC
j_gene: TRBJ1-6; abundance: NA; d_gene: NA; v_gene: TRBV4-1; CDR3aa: CASSLFHQGSPLHF; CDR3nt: TGCGCCAGCAGCCTTTTTCATCAGGGATCACCCCTCCACTTT
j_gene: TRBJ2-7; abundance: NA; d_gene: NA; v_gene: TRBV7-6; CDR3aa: CASSLSFGDISYEQYF; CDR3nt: TGTGCCAGCAGCTTATCTTTCGGGGATATCTCCTACGAGCAGTACTTC
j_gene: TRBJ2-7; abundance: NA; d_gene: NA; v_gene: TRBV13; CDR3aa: CASSFALSSYEQYF; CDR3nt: TGTGCCAGCAGCTTTGCGCTGAGCAGCTACGAGCAGTACTTC
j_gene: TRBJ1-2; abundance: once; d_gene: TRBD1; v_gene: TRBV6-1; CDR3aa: CASSEAGGKSYGYTF; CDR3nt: TGTGCCAGCAGTGAGGCAGGGGGCAAGAGCTATGGCTACACCTTC
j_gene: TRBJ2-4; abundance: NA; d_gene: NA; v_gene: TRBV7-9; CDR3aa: CASSLVGVAKNIQYF; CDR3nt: TGTGCCAGCAGCTTAGTTGGGGTAGCCAAAAACATTCAGTACTTC
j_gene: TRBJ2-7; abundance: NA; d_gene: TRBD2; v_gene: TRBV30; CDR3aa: CARNWTSDSYEQYF; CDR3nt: TGTGCCCGTAACTGGACTAGCGACTCCTACGAGCAGTACTTC
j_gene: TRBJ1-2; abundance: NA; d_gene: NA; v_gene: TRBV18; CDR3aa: CASSPEGIGDYGYTF; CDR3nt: TGTGCCAGCTCACCCGAAGGGATAGGGGACTATGGCTACACCTTC
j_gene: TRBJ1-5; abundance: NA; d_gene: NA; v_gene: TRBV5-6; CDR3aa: CASSTGNSNQPQHF; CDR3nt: TGTGCCAGCAGCACTGGGAATAGCAATCAGCCCCAGCATTTT
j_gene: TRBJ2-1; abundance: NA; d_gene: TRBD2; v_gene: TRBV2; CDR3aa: CASSGAGLAGHEQFF; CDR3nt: TGTGCCAGCAGTGGGGCGGGTCTAGCGGGCCATGAGCAGTTCTTC
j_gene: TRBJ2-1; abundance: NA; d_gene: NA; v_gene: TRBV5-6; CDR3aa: CASSFSMEYEQFF; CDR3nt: TGTGCCAGCAGTTTTTCTATGGAGTATGAGCAGTTCTTC
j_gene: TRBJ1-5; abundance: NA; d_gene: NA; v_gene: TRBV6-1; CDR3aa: CASTPGGTYQPQHF; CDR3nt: TGTGCCAGCACCCCGGGGGGTACTTATCAGCCCCAGCATTTT
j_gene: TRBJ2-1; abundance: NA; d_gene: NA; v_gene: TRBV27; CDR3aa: CASATRSYNEQFF; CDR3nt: TGTGCCAGCGCTACTCGCTCCTACAATGAGCAGTTCTTC
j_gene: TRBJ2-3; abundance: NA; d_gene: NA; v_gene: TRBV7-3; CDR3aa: CASSLGVGYTDTQYF; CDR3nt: TGTGCCAGCAGCTTAGGGGTGGGATACACAGATACGCAGTATTTT
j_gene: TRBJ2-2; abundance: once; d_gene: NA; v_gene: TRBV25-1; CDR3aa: CASSELRGPRIGELFF; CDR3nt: TGTGCCAGCAGTGAATTGCGGGGCCCGAGGATCGGGGAGCTGTTTTTT
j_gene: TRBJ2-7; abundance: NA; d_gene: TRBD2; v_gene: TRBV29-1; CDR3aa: CSAAPGGSAHEQYF; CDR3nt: TGCAGCGCTGCCCCGGGCGGGAGTGCCCACGAGCAGTACTTC
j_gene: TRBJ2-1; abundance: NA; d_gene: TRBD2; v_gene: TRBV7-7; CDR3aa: CASSLVLAGEEQFF; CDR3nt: TGTGCCAGCAGCTTAGTCCTAGCGGGAGAGGAGCAGTTCTTC
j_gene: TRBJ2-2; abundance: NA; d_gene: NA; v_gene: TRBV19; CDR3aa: CASMMVSHYTGELFF; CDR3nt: TGTGCCAGTATGATGGTGTCGCATTATACCGGGGAGCTGTTTTTT
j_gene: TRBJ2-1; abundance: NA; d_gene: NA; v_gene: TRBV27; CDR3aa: CASTQYNEQFF; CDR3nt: TGTGCCAGCACCCAGTACAATGAGCAGTTCTTC
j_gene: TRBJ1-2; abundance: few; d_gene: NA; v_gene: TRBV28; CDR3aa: CASSFGGGYTF; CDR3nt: TGTGCCAGCAGTTTTGGAGGAGGCTACACCTTC
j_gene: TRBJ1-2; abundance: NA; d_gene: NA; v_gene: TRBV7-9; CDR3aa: CASSLAEVSYGYTF; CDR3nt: TGTGCCAGCAGCTTGGCCGAGGTTTCCTATGGCTACACCTTC
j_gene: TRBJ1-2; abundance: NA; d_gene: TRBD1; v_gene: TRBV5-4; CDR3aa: CASSHDRGNYGYTF; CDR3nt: TGTGCCAGCAGCCATGACAGGGGTAACTATGGCTACACCTTC
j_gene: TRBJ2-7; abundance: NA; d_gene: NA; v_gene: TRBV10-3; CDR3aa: CAISEGENYLEQYF; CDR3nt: TGTGCCATCAGTGAGGGCGAAAATTACTTAGAGCAGTACTTC
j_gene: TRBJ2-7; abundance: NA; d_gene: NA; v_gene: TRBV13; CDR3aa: CASSLRHSAYEQYF; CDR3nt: TGTGCCAGCAGCTTAAGACACTCGGCCTACGAGCAGTACTTC
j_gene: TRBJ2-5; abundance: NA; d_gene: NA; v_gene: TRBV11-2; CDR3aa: CASSGAGGGSRETQYF; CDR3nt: TGTGCCAGCAGCGGAGCTGGGGGCGGGAGCAGGGAGACCCAGTACTTC
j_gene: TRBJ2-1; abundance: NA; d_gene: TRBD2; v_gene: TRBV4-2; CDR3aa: CASSQDPLAGSPYNEQFF; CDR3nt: TGTGCCAGCAGCCAAGACCCCCTAGCGGGTAGCCCCTACAATGAGCAGTTCTTC
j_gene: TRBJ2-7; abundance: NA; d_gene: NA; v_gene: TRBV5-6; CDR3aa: CASSLAQAEQYF; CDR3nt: TGTGCCAGCAGCTTGGCCCAGGCGGAGCAGTACTTC
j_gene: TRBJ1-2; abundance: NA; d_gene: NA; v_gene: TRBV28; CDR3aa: CASLRLGGRGYGYTF; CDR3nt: TGTGCCAGCCTTAGGTTGGGGGGCCGGGGGTATGGCTACACCTTC
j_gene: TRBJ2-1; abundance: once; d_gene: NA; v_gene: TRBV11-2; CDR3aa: CASSLVPTGRPYNEQFF; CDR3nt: TGTGCCAGCAGCTTAGTCCCGACAGGGAGGCCCTACAATGAGCAGTTCTTC